This TCR beta chain was observed in a study of graft-versus-host responses after intestinal transplantation. Generated by immunoSEQ multiplex PCR, the TCRdb table keeps only in-frame clones and is missing some. The data hold tens of thousands of clones, with about 89% observed a single time. Intraepithelial plus lamina propria lymphocytes were released by processing graft tissue. General study points: Recipient marrow contained GvH clones, some of which appeared first in ileum or blood.

Per the germline V gene, CDR1 is SSHAT and CDR2 is FNYEAQ (reference sequence). CDR3 length: 14 amino acids. Points on this clone: The antigen is not known. An end of the junction differs from the germline gene, which may be a read error.

The gene calls are TRBV7-7 and TRBJ2-7; 7 bases fit TRBD2. The source material was ileum tissue, sampled 350 to 400 days after transplant. This receptor was identified in a human patient who received an intestinal transplant, so some T cells may come from the graft donor. CDR3 sequence (DNA): TGTGCTAGCAGCTTAGGGGAGGGTGCCTACGAGCAGTACTTC. Translating it yields CASSLGEGAYEQYF.